This T cell receptor (beta chain) was identified during a study of T-cell reconstitution after alpha-beta-depleted transplantation in children. Unique molecular identifiers were used to barcode this TCRbeta library. TCRdb analysed the PCR reads with MiXCR anew, one entry per CDR3 protein. The top ten clones hold 28% of a sample with about 980,000 distinct CDR3 sequences, 25% to 30% of them seen once. The CDR3 runs 17 residues. Germline CDR1 MNHEY, CDR2 SVGAGI. V was pared by 7 bases and J by 4 bases, with 25 bases between. Notes on the study in general: Several patients had high TCRbeta diversity at day 60; it came from surviving recipient T cells and thymic progenitors. Newly produced T cells mostly accounted for T-cell counts and diversity one year post-transplant.

A remark on this clonotype: Its specificity is not known.

This rearrangement joins TRBV6-5 to TRBJ1-1; tentatively, D is TRBD1 (6 bases). The sequence was obtained from a boy under two years old who had a stem cell transplant for SCID, so the T cells may come from the graft donor. The sample in question was PBMCs, mostly from graft donor cells, obtained 360 days after TCRalphabeta/CD19-depleted stem cell transplant. The CDR3 coding sequence is TGTGCCAGCAATTCCGGGGCCAGGGGCGCCTATGGCACTGAAGCTTTCTTT. This codes for CASNSGARGAYGTEAFF.